Sequencing of this T cell receptor beta chain was carried out in a study of blood T cell repertoires in COVID-19. The wider study: Researchers got acute and convalescent COVID-19 samples from the United States, Italy and Spain.

V dropped 5 bases and J dropped 0 bases, with 14 bases sitting between them. Germline V CDR1 and CDR2: MDHEN, SYDVKM. The length of the CDR3 is 15 residues. Profiling relied on immunoSEQ multiplex PCR, and the TCRdb table lists in-frame clones only, not all of them. The sample includes around 300,000 clones, 88% of them seen just once. Recovery among Cohort 3 donors was established by two negative PCRs, clearance, or symptom resolution. The V call is TRBV28, the J call TRBJ2-7; D gene ambiguous. Material: PBMCs or T cells enriched from blood (not recorded which). This TCR was sampled from a woman aged 25 to 39 who had recovered from COVID-19. CDR3 sequence reads: CASSPAAVPSYEQYF. As DNA, the CDR3 is TGTGCCAGCAGTCCTGCGGCTGTACCCTCCTACGAGCAGTACTTC.